One sample yielded the 30 T cell receptor beta chains listed below, sequenced in a study of blood T cell repertoires in COVID-19. Produced via immunoSEQ multiplex PCR; TCRdb's table is partial and in-frame only. This sample has under 250,000 clones, with around four fifths found just once. Sequenced: peripheral blood. The receptors shown here come from a woman aged 55-75 years with active or convalescent COVID-19.

The chain combines TRBV7-3 with TRBJ1-1; possible D gene TRBD1, 5 bases. The germline gives CDR1 SGHTA, CDR2 FQGTGA. Trimming took off 5 bases at V and 3 bases at J, with 10 bases between the two ends. This CDR3 has 13 amino acids. CDR3 nucleotides: TGTGCCAGCAGCCCCGGGGGGGACACTGAAGCTTTCTTT. It translates to CASSPGGDTEAFF.

The chain carries TRBV5-1 and TRBJ2-1, with D perhaps matching TRBD1 (5 bases). This CDR3 is built from 14 residues. Trimming removed 1 base at V and 9 bases at J, with 14 bases between. The germline V gene has CDR1 SGHRS and CDR2 YFSETQ. CDR3 sequence reads: CASSLNLDNSEQFF. The CDR3 region has the DNA TGCGCCAGCAGCTTGAACCTGGACAATTCTGAGCAGTTCTTC.

The rearrangement uses TRBV5-5 and TRBJ1-6, with 9 bases lining up with TRBD1. Trimming cost V 4 bases and J 9 bases; bases outside gene matches: 20. CDR1 and CDR2 (germline): SGHKS, YYEKEE (reference sequence). CDR3 size: 19 residues. The CDR3 region has the DNA TGTGCCAGCAGCCGACAGCTGGACAGGGGAGTGGCGGGGTCTTCACCCCTCCACTTT. Protein product: CASSRQLDRGVAGSSPLHF.

The chain has TRBV7-9 and TRBJ2-7; TRBD2 might be the D (6 bases). The CDR3 spans 13 residues. Germline V lookup: CDR1 SEHNR, CDR2 FQNEAQ (reference sequence). The V end was cut by 5 bases, the J end by 3 bases, with 11 bases between. CDR3 region: CASSARDFYEQYF. The CDR3 coding sequence is TGTGCCAGCAGCGCTCGGGACTTCTACGAGCAGTACTTC.

This clone was seen a single time. The rearrangement joins TRBV30 to TRBJ1-2, with 10 bases that match TRBD1. This CDR3 contains 15 residues. V lost 0 bases, J lost 6 bases, and 7 bases stayed unmatched. Germline lookup yields CDR1 GTSNPN and CDR2 SVGIG (reference sequence). CDR3 coding DNA: TGTGCCTGGAGTGTAGGGACAGGGGAGCGTGATGGCTACACCTTC. This translates into CAWSVGTGERDGYTF.

V usage is TRBV30 and J usage is TRBJ2-7; 8 bases agree with TRBD2. The V and J ends lost 4 bases and 6 bases, in that order; junction bases with no gene match: 5. Germline V CDR1 and CDR2: GTSNPN, SVGIG (reference sequence). This CDR3 contains 12 residues. DNA of the CDR3: TGTGCCTGGATTTGGAGCGGGGGCGAGCAGTACTTC. It yields the protein CAWIWSGGEQYF.

The sample holds a few counts of this clone. This chain uses TRBV23-1 with TRBJ1-4; tentatively, D is TRBD1 (5 bases). TRBV23-1 is identified as an open reading frame with a role that is uncertain. This CDR3 is built from 17 residues. V lost 3 bases to trimming and J lost 3 bases, with 17 bases between them. The CDR3 nucleotides are TGCGCCAGCAGTCACAAACCTCTTCGACAGTCTAATGAAAAACTGTTTTTT. It translates to CASSHKPLRQSNEKLFF.

This clone was seen a single time. The chain uses TRBV24-1 and TRBJ2-1, with 7 bases matching TRBD1. Germline V gene data show CDR1 as KGHDR and CDR2 as SFDVKD. CDR3 length: 19 residues. Trimming removed 3 bases from V and 2 bases from J; junction bases left unmatched: 15. CDR3 protein: CATSDPTPQGERPYNEQFF. CDR3 coding DNA: TGTGCCACCAGTGATCCGACCCCTCAGGGGGAGCGCCCCTACAATGAGCAGTTCTTC.

This chain connects TRBV3-1 (or the pseudogene TRBV3-2) to TRBJ2-5, with 9 positions matching TRBD2. CDR3 length equals 17 residues. In germline, CDR1 is LGHDT, CDR2 YNNKEL (reference sequence). The J segment lost 1 base and the V segment lost 1 base, leaving 7 bases of the junction unmatched. CDR3 sequence (DNA): TGTGCCAGCAGCCAAGCCCCGGGACTAGCAGCCCAAGAGACCCAGTACTTC. Protein: CASSQAPGLAAQETQYF.

This rearrangement joins TRBV6-5 to TRBJ1-3; D remains ambiguous. CDR3 size: 11 residues. Trimming removed 4 bases at V and 6 bases at J, with 4 bases between. In germline, CDR1 is MNHEY, CDR2 SVGAGI. Here the CDR3 reads CASSSVNTIYF. DNA of the CDR3: TGTGCCAGCAGTTCGGTAAACACCATATATTTT.

The V and J genes are TRBV12-3 or TRBV12-4 and TRBJ2-2; TRBD2 aligns across 11 bases. The V gene end was trimmed by 10 bases and the J gene end by 8 bases; junction bases not matched to a gene: 3. The CDR3 spans 12 residues. CDR3 DNA sequence: TGTGCCACTACTAGCGGGGGTGGGGAGCTGTTTTTT. This encodes CATTSGGGELFF.

The CDR3 region is CASSRGGYGYTF. The CDR3 coding sequence is TGTGCCAGCAGTCGCGGGGGCTATGGCTACACCTTC. This sequence joins TRBV6-5 and TRBJ1-2; D is possibly TRBD1 (5 bases). Deletions cut 5 bases from V and 4 bases from J, with 8 bases between. CDR1 is MNHEY, CDR2 SVGAGI, per germline. The CDR3 is 12 residues long.

This chain joins TRBV10-1 and TRBJ2-5; D unclear. The germline CDR1 and CDR2 sequences are WNHNN and SYGVQD (reference sequence). The CDR3 is 13 residues long. The V gene lost 0 bases and the J gene lost 9 bases, with 11 bases spanning the gap. The CDR3 sequence is CASSESGRQAQYF. CDR3 coding DNA: TGCGCCAGCAGTGAGTCTGGGCGTCAGGCCCAGTACTTC.

A few counts support this clone. The rearrangement uses TRBV24-1 and TRBJ2-1; 9 bases align to TRBD1. This CDR3 contains 16 residues. Per the germline V gene, CDR1 is KGHDR and CDR2 is SFDVKD. V shed 3 bases and J 6 bases; nucleotides not matched to a gene: 8. CDR3 residues: CATSDQRTGASNEQFF. In DNA form, the CDR3 reads TGTGCCACCAGTGATCAAAGGACAGGGGCCTCCAATGAGCAGTTCTTC.

The chain is built from TRBV10-3 and TRBJ1-2; D is unresolved. Trimming pared 2 bases from V and 2 bases from J, leaving 12 bases between. This CDR3 has 15 amino acids. Germline V gives CDR1 ENHRY, CDR2 SYGVKD. CDR3 DNA sequence: TGTGCCATCAGTGAGCCAATGAACTTAAACTATGGCTACACCTTC. Translation gives CAISEPMNLNYGYTF.

The gene calls are TRBV2 and TRBJ2-2, with D unclear. V was cut by 5 bases and J by 2 bases, with 9 bases left in between. The CDR3 contains 14 residues. CDR1 and CDR2 (germline): SNHLY, FYNNEI. Here the CDR3 DNA reads TGTGCCAGCAGTTTAACTTTCAACACCGGGGAGCTGTTTTTT. Translation: CASSLTFNTGELFF.

The chain joins TRBV6-4 to TRBJ1-5; 8 bases map to TRBD1. The CDR3 sequence is 15 residues long. The trim removed 6 bases at V and 2 bases at J, leaving 6 bases unmatched. From germline, CDR1 is MRHNA and CDR2 SNTAGT. CDR3 in amino acids: CASSPGQAGNQPQHF. The CDR3 DNA sequence: TGTGCCAGCAGCCCGGGACAGGCCGGCAATCAGCCCCAGCATTTT.

The chain links TRBV9 to TRBJ2-7; TRBD1 matches 9 bases. Unmatched junction bases numbered 10, after V lost 3 bases and J lost 6 bases. CDR1 is SGDLS, CDR2 YYNGEE, per germline. This CDR3 has 15 amino acids. CDR3 in amino acids: CASSARDRDLGEQYF. CDR3 DNA sequence: TGTGCCAGCAGCGCCCGGGACAGGGATTTAGGCGAGCAGTACTTC.

The DNA for the CDR3 is TGTGCCAGCAGCTTAGAAATAGCACAAGAGACCCAGTACTTC. Encoded protein: CASSLEIAQETQYF. The genes are TRBV7-8 and TRBJ2-5, with D unclear. V was trimmed by 1 base and J by 2 bases, leaving 8 bases between them. CDR1 and CDR2 from the germline V gene are SGHVS and FQNEAQ. This CDR3 contains 14 residues.

The V and J genes are TRBV2 and TRBJ1-2; perhaps TRBD1 as D (5 bases). V lost 0 bases, J lost 4 bases, and 12 bases lay in between. The CDR3 is 15 residues long. Germline V gene data show CDR1 as SNHLY and CDR2 as FYNNEI. CDR3 DNA sequence: TGTGCCAGCAGTGAAGCGGCGGGGCAGACCTATGGCTACACCTTC. Amino acids: CASSEAAGQTYGYTF.

The rearrangement links TRBV29-1 to TRBJ2-3; 8 bases are shared with TRBD2. The CDR3 is 14 amino acids. The J segment lost 6 bases and the V segment lost 7 bases, leaving 12 bases of the junction unmatched. Per the germline V gene, CDR1 is SQVTM and CDR2 is ANQGSEA. The CDR3 bases are TGCAGCGCCTTCCGAGATACGGGAGGGGATACGCAGTATTTT. Its translation: CSAFRDTGGDTQYF.

This chain joins TRBV4-1 and TRBJ2-1; D is perhaps TRBD2 (6 bases). The CDR3 is 16 amino acids. Germline assignment: CDR1 MGHRA and CDR2 YSYEKL. The V and J ends lost 6 bases and 2 bases respectively, with 17 bases between them. CDR3 sequence reads: CASSFGAGDPYNEQFF. The CDR3 DNA sequence: TGCGCCAGCAGTTTCGGAGCGGGTGACCCCTACAATGAGCAGTTCTTC.

The rearrangement links TRBV6-5 to TRBJ2-7; perhaps TRBD1 as D (6 bases). This CDR3 comprises 14 residues. Trimming shortened V by 6 bases and J by 4 bases, and 16 bases separated the two germline ends. The germline CDR1 and CDR2 sequences are MNHEY and SVGAGI. The CDR3 loop is CASRTPGQVYEQYF. The CDR3, as DNA: TGTGCCAGCAGAACACCGGGACAAGTATACGAGCAGTACTTC.

The chain joins TRBV18 to TRBJ1-1; D uncertain. This CDR3 comprises 15 residues. The germline V and J ends were trimmed by 0 bases and 0 bases, with 8 bases remaining between them. Germline loops: CDR1 KGHSH, CDR2 LQKENI. For the CDR3, the DNA is TGTGCCAGCTCACCACCCCCAGGCCTGAACACTGAAGCTTTCTTT. Protein: CASSPPPGLNTEAFF.

In nucleotides, the CDR3 is TGTGCCAGCAGCCCTAAACAGGGGGCATCCCAAGAGACCCAGTACTTC. Encoded protein: CASSPKQGASQETQYF. The chain employs TRBV5-4 and TRBJ2-5; 9 bases are a match to TRBD1. This CDR3 contains 16 residues. Trimming removed 4 bases from V and 1 base from J; junction bases left unmatched: 8. CDR1 SGHNT and CDR2 YYREEE come from the germline V gene (reference sequence).

V is TRBV2 and J is TRBJ1-1; 11 bases are a match to TRBD1. The length of the CDR3 is 14 residues. V lost 7 bases, J lost 5 bases, and 6 bases stayed unmatched. CDR1 and CDR2 (germline): SNHLY, FYNNEI. CDR3 bases: TGTGCCAGCACCCAGGACAGGGGGCGGACTGAAGCTTTCTTT. Translation gives CASTQDRGRTEAFF.

This chain uses TRBV10-3 with TRBJ1-3, with TRBD1 matching 7 bases. The germline V gene has CDR1 ENHRY and CDR2 SYGVKD. With V trimmed by 1 base and J by 2 bases, 5 bases remained unmatched. This CDR3 region has 16 residues. CDR3 sequence: CAISELDRVAGNTIYF. In nucleotides, the CDR3 is TGTGCCATCAGTGAGTTAGACAGGGTTGCTGGAAACACCATATATTTT.

With respect to this clone: The same CDR3 also results from other DNA sequences found in this sample. The V gene is TRBV3-1 (or the pseudogene TRBV3-2), the J gene TRBJ2-5; D is perhaps TRBD2 (6 bases). V dropped 1 base and J dropped 4 bases, with 10 bases sitting between them. This CDR3 region has 14 residues. The germline V gene encodes CDR1 LGHDT and CDR2 YNNKEL (reference sequence). Here the CDR3 reads CASSQALGGETQYF. DNA for the CDR3: TGTGCCAGCAGCCAAGCGTTGGGGGGAGAGACCCAGTACTTC.

The chain uses TRBV18 and TRBJ1-2, with 9 bases lining up with TRBD1. The CDR3 covers 18 residues. Germline values: CDR1 KGHSH, CDR2 LQKENI. The trim removed 0 bases at V and 4 bases at J, leaving 12 bases unmatched. Here the CDR3 DNA reads TGTGCCAGCTCACCACCGGGGGCAACAGGGGGCTTAGGCTATGGCTACACCTTC. It specifies CASSPPGATGGLGYGYTF.

V is TRBV14 and J is TRBJ2-7; tentative D call: TRBD1 (6 bases). Trimming took 6 bases from V and 3 from J, leaving 12 bases between them. The CDR3 spans 13 residues. CDR1 and CDR2 from the germline V gene are SGHDN and FVKESK. Here the CDR3 DNA reads TGTGCCAGCAGGGGCCCAGGGGTCTACGAGCAGTACTTC. Translating gives CASRGPGVYEQYF.